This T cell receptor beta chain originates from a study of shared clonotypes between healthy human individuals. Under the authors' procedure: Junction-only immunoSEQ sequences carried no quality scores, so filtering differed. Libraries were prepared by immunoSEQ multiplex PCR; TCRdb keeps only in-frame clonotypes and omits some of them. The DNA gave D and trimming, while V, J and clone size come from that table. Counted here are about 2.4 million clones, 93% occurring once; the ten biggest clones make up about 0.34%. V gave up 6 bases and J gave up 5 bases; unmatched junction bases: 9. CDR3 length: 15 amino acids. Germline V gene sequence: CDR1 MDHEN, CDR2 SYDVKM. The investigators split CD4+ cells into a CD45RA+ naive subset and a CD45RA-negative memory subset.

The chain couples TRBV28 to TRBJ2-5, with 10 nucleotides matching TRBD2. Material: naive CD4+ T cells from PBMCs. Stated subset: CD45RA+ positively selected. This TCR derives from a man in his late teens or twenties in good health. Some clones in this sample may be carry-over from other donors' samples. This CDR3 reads CASSSSGSGFETQYF. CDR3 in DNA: TGTGCCAGCAGCTCTAGCGGGAGTGGGTTCGAGACCCAGTACTTC.